The entry that follows covers one T cell receptor beta chain sequence. At the DNA level, this CDR3 is encoded by other sequences in the same sample as well. After removal of 4 bases from V and 4 bases from J, the junction contained 5 bases not matched to a gene. The CDR3 length is 15 residues. Germline loops: CDR1 SGHRS, CDR2 YFSETQ. The data are from a study of shared clonotypes between healthy human individuals. Study at large: Each donor contributed plates that comprised three CD4 naive, three CD4 memory, two CD8 naive and one CD8 memory.

Donation came from healthy HIV-negative adults that had no recent acute infections or vaccinations. Method: immunoSEQ multiplex PCR; TCRdb's copy keeps in-frame clones and lacks some. The table records 2 million to 3 million clones, approximately 93% of them present only once. The specimen was naive CD4+ T cells from PBMCs. Subset described: CD45RA+ positively selected. The TCR sequence derives from a man younger than 30 in good health. Some clones in this sample may be carry-over from other donors' samples. The chain employs TRBV5-1 and TRBJ2-3, with 11 nucleotides matching TRBD1. The CDR3 loop reads CASSPGQGGADTQYF. The CDR3 DNA sequence: TGCGCCAGCAGCCCGGGACAGGGGGGGGCAGATACGCAGTATTTT.